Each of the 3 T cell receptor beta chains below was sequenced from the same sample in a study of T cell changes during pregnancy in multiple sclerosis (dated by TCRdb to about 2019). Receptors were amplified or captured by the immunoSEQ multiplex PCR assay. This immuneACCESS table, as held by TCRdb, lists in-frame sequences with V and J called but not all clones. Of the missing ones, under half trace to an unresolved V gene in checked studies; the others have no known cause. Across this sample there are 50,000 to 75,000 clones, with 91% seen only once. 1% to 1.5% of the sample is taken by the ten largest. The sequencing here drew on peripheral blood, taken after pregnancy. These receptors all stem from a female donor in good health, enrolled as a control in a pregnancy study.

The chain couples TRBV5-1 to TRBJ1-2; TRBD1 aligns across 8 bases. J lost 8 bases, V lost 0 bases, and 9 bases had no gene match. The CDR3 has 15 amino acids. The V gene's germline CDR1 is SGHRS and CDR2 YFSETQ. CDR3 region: CASSLALQGAQGYTF. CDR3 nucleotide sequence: TGCGCCAGCAGCTTGGCCCTTCAGGGGGCGCAAGGCTACACCTTC.

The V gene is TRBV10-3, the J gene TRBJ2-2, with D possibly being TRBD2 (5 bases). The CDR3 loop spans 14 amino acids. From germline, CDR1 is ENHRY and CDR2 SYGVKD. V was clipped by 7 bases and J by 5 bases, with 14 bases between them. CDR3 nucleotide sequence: TGTGCCATCACCGCAGAAAGCGGAACCGGGGAGCTGTTTTTT. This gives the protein CAITAESGTGELFF.

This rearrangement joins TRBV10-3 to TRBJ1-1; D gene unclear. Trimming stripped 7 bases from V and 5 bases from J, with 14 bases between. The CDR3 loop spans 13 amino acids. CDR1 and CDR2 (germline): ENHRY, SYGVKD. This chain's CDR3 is CAITGSPGTEAFF. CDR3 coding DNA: TGTGCCATCACGGGCAGCCCGGGGACTGAAGCTTTCTTT.